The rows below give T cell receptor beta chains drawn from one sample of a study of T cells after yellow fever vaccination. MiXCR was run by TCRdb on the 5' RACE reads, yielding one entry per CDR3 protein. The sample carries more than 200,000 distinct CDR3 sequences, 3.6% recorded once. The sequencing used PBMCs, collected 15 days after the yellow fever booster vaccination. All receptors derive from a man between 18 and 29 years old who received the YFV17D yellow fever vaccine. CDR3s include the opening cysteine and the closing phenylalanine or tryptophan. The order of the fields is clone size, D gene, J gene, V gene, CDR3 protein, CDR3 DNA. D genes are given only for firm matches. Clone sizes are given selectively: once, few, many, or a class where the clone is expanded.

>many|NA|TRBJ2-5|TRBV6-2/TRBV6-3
CASSRPLAEYQETQYF
TGTGCCAGCAGTCGACCCCTGGCCGAGTACCAAGAGACCCAGTACTTC
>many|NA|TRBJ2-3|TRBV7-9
CASSPPLGWGRPTDTQYF
TGTGCCAGCAGCCCGCCCCTAGGGTGGGGGAGACCCACAGATACGCAGTATTTT
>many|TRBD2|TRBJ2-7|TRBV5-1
CASSSPGLAGKEQYF
TGCGCCAGCAGTTCTCCGGGACTAGCGGGGAAAGAGCAGTACTTC
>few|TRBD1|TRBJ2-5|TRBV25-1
CASSLHRGGQETQYF
TGTGCCAGCAGTCTCCACAGGGGTGGACAAGAGACCCAGTACTTC
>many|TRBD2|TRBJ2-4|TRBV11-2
CASSLDRGGRGDIQYF
TGTGCCAGCAGCTTAGATCGGGGGGGGCGAGGGGACATTCAGTACTTC
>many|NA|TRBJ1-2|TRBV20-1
CSAVRVDINGYTF
TGCAGTGCTGTCAGGGTTGACATTAATGGCTACACCTTC
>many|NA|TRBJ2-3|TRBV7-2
CASRTARGGTQYF
TGTGCCAGCAGGACGGCCCGTGGAGGCACGCAGTATTTT
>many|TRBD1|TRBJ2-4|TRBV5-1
CASSLTGENIQYF
TGCGCCAGCAGTCTGACAGGGGAAAACATTCAGTACTTC
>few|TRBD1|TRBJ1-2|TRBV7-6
CASSLSFGQGGYTF
TGTGCCAGCAGCTTATCGTTCGGACAGGGTGGCTACACCTTC
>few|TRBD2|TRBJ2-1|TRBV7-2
CASRPRGILLAGGDEQFF
TGTGCCAGCAGACCGAGAGGGATCCTACTAGCGGGGGGCGATGAGCAGTTCTTC
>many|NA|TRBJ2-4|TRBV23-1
CASSQLRLYDAKNIQYF
TGCGCCAGCAGTCAATTACGACTATACGACGCCAAAAACATTCAGTACTTC
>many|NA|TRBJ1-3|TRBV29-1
CSVAQVSGNTIYF
TGCAGCGTGGCCCAGGTCTCTGGAAACACCATATATTTT
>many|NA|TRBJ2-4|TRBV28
CASRDGQFLAKNIQYF
TGTGCCAGCAGAGACGGACAGTTTCTAGCCAAAAACATTCAGTACTTC
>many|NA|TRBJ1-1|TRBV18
CASSPAGSEAFF
TGTGCCAGCTCACCGGCGGGCAGTGAAGCTTTCTTT
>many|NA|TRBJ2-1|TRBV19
CASSTPPSVTYNEQFF
TGTGCCAGTAGTACCCCTCCTAGCGTTACCTACAATGAGCAGTTCTTC
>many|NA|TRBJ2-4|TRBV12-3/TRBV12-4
CASTGAPGGQNIQYF
TGTGCCAGCACAGGGGCCCCCGGGGGCCAAAACATTCAGTACTTC
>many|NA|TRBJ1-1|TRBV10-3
CAISRAGDMNTEAFF
TGTGCCATCAGCCGGGCAGGGGACATGAACACTGAAGCTTTCTTT
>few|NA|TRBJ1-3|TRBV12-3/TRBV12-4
CASSPGAPAGNTIYF
TGTGCCAGCAGTCCAGGGGCCCCGGCGGGAAACACCATATATTTT
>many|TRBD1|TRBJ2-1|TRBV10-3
CAISEQGQAYNEQFF
TGTGCCATCAGTGAGCAGGGACAGGCCTACAATGAGCAGTTCTTC
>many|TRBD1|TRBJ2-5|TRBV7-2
CASSLSRPGGETQYF
TGTGCCAGCAGCTTAAGTCGGCCAGGGGGAGAGACCCAGTACTTC
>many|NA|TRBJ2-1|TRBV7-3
CASRPPGAGNEQFF
TGTGCCAGCAGACCTCCGGGGGCGGGGAATGAGCAGTTCTTC
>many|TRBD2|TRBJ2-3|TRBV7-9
CASSRAAGLPFTDTQYF
TGTGCCAGCAGCCGTGCGGCGGGACTACCCTTCACAGATACGCAGTATTTT
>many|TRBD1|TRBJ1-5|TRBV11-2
CASSSGGYSNQPQHF
TGTGCCAGCAGCTCAGGGGGCTATAGCAATCAGCCCCAGCATTTT
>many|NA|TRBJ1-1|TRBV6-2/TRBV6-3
CASSYFMGNTEAFF
TGTGCCAGCAGTTACTTTATGGGGAACACTGAAGCTTTCTTT
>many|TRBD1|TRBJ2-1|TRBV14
CASSQDGAGGQFF
TGTGCCAGCAGCCAAGATGGGGCAGGGGGCCAGTTCTTC
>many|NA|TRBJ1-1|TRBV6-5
CASSTGTGGDAEAFF
TGTGCCAGCAGTACGGGGACGGGTGGAGATGCTGAAGCTTTCTTT
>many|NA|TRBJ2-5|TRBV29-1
CSARRKETQYF
TGCAGCGCCAGGAGGAAAGAGACCCAGTACTTC
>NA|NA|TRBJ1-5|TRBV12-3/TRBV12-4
CASSLARPGNQPQHF
TGTGCCAGCAGTTTAGCGAGACCTGGCAATCAGCCCCAGCATTTT
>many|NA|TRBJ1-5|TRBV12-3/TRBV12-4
CASSLRQPNQPQHF
TGTGCCAGCAGTCTTCGACAGCCCAATCAGCCCCAGCATTTT
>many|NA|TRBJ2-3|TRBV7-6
CASSFGGAGRTDTQYF
TGTGCCAGCAGCTTTGGGGGAGCGGGCCGCACAGATACGCAGTATTTT
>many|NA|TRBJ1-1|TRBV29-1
CSAELRQFDTEAFF
TGCAGCGCTGAGTTGCGACAGTTTGACACTGAAGCTTTCTTT
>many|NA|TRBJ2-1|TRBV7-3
CASSGPGNEQFF
TGTGCCAGCAGCGGACCCGGGAATGAGCAGTTCTTC
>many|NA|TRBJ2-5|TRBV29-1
CSVVSGHEEGETQYF
TGCAGCGTTGTATCAGGCCACGAAGAGGGAGAGACCCAGTACTTC
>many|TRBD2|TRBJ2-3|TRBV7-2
CASSLEASGGPPSTDTQYF
TGTGCCAGCAGCTTAGAAGCTAGCGGGGGGCCACCTAGCACAGATACGCAGTATTTT
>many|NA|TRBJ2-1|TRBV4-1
CASSQRGASSYNEQFF
TGCGCCAGCAGCCAGAGGGGGGCCAGCTCCTACAATGAGCAGTTCTTC
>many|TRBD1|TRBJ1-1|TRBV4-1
CASSRQGAEAFF
TGCGCCAGCAGCCGACAGGGTGCTGAAGCTTTCTTT
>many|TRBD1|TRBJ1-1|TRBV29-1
CSVGQGKEAFF
TGCAGCGTTGGACAGGGAAAGGAGGCTTTCTTT
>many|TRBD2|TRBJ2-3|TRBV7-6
CASRLTSGGDGTQYF
TGTGCCAGCAGATTGACTAGCGGGGGGGATGGTACGCAGTATTTT
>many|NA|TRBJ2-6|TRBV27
CASSFQLSGANVLTF
TGTGCCAGCAGTTTCCAGTTATCTGGGGCCAACGTCCTGACTTTC
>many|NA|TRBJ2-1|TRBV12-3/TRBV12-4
CASAGASYNEQFF
TGTGCCAGCGCAGGGGCGTCCTACAATGAGCAGTTCTTC
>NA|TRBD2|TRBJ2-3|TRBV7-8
CASKKRGTTDTQYF
TGTGCCAGCAAGAAGCGGGGTACCACAGATACGCAGTATTTT
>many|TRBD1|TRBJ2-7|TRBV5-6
CASSVTGGTHEQYF
TGTGCCAGCAGCGTGACAGGGGGTACCCACGAGCAGTACTTC